This record looks at one T cell receptor (beta chain) sequence and its context. These data come from a study of shared clonotypes between healthy human individuals. The table came from immunoSEQ multiplex PCR; TCRdb's copy has only in-frame clones and leaves some out. Found here are 2.5 million or so clones, about 92% of them singletons; the top ten hold over 0.12%. The CDR3 consists of 15 residues. Trimming took 6 bases from V and 0 from J; bases not matched to a gene: 7. In germline, CDR1 is LNHDA, CDR2 SQIVND (reference sequence). The chain employs TRBV19 and TRBJ1-1; 7 bases line up with TRBD1. Input material: naive CD4+ T cells sorted from blood. Subset described: CD45RA+ positively selected. This receptor was identified in a man in his late teens or twenties in good health. CDR3 protein: CASSLGGTVNTEAFF. The CDR3 DNA sequence: TGTGCCAGTAGCCTCGGGGGGACAGTGAACACTGAAGCTTTCTTT.